This T cell receptor (beta chain) was sequenced for a study of blood T cell repertoires in COVID-19. For the study at large: T cells, B-cell-depleted T cells, or PBMCs supplied cDNA or gDNA.

This CDR3 has 17 residues. Trimming took off 3 bases at V and 5 bases at J, with 25 bases between the two ends. Per germline, CDR1 GTSNPN and CDR2 SVGIG (reference sequence). Source study methods: How many nucleated cells were present was estimated from reference gene primer amplification. Sequencing was performed with immunoSEQ multiplex PCR; in TCRdb, only in-frame clones are kept and a portion is missing. The D gene and trimming were derived from the DNA, and the V and J assignments and clone size from that table. The profile shows 85,000 to 120,000 clones, more than 85% of them singletons. The specimen was peripheral blood. This TCR was sampled from a man between 18 and 35 years old with acute or convalescent COVID-19. V gene TRBV30 combines with J gene TRBJ1-2; possibly TRBD1 for D (5 bases). CDR3 sequence reads: CAWSDLPSYSGIYGYTF. CDR3 nucleotide sequence: TGTGCCTGGAGCGATTTACCCTCTTACTCAGGGATTTATGGCTACACCTTC.